The 29 T cell receptor beta chains below were found in one sample sequenced in a study of identical twins. TCRdb re-called the 5' RACE reads through MiXCR, storing one row per CDR3 protein. The data contain about 530,000 distinct CDR3 sequences, under 25% of them singletons. This sample was shared with a second study, whose subject was yellow fever vaccine responses in identical twins.

Sequences were obtained from CD4+ T cells sorted from blood. These receptors came from a woman aged 18-29 years in good health.

This clonotype was recorded a few times. V is TRBV11-2 and J is TRBJ1-4; D is unresolved. Trimming pared 5 bases from V and 8 bases from J, leaving 15 bases between. The CDR3 consists of 14 residues. CDR1 SGHAT and CDR2 FQNNGV come from the germline V gene. In nucleotides, the CDR3 is TGTGCCAGCAGCCACAGCGCTTTTGGAGAAAAACTGTTTTTT. The encoded protein is CASSHSAFGEKLFF.

This clonotype was picked up a small number of times. For the CDR3, the DNA is TGCAGTGCTAGAGATTTAAGCGGGAGTGGGAATGAGCAGTTCTTC. Residues: CSARDLSGSGNEQFF. This chain joins TRBV20-1 and TRBJ2-1; 8 nucleotides align to TRBD2. V lost 0 bases to trimming and J lost 7 bases; unmatched junction nucleotides: 8. The CDR3 totals 15 residues. Germline CDR1 DFQATT, CDR2 SNEGSKA (reference sequence).

This clonotype occurred a few times. The chain carries TRBV27 and TRBJ1-2; 9 bases align to TRBD1. This CDR3 spans 14 amino acids. CDR1 and CDR2 (germline): MNHEY, SMNVEV (reference sequence). Trimming removed 6 bases from V and 4 bases from J; junction bases left unmatched: 6. The CDR3 DNA is TGTGCCAGCAGAGGGACAGGGAAAAGCTATGGCTACACCTTC. Amino acid sequence: CASRGTGKSYGYTF.

The chain uses TRBV12-3 or TRBV12-4 and TRBJ1-3, with TRBD1 matching 7 bases. The CDR3 totals 15 residues. Trimming removed 6 bases from V and 3 bases from J; junction bases left unmatched: 8. The DNA for the CDR3 is TGTGCCAGCAGGTCTACAGGGGTAGGTGGAAACACCATATATTTT. Its protein is CASRSTGVGGNTIYF.

This clonotype was counted many times. V is TRBV12-3 or TRBV12-4 and J is TRBJ1-6, with 7 bases that match TRBD1. V lost 5 bases to trimming and J lost 0 bases; unmatched junction nucleotides: 7. The CDR3 contains 17 residues. The CDR3 DNA is TGTGCCAGCAGTGCCCGACAGGGAAGCTCCTATAATTCACCCCTCCACTTT. It encodes CASSARQGSSYNSPLHF.

This clonotype was seen only a few times. This chain uses TRBV7-9 with TRBJ2-3; 14 nucleotides match TRBD2. This CDR3 has 16 amino acids. The germline V gene encodes CDR1 SEHNR and CDR2 FQNEAQ (reference sequence). Unmatched junction bases numbered 9, after V lost 7 bases and J lost 6 bases. The CDR3: CASTSGTSGSFDTQYF. DNA for the CDR3: TGTGCCAGCACCTCCGGGACTAGCGGGAGTTTTGATACGCAGTATTTT. The full variable domain, its missing parts supplied by reference TRBV7-9 and TRBJ2-3, is DTGVSQNPRHKITKRGQNVTFRCDPISEHNRLYWYRQTLGQGPEFLTYFQNEAQLEKSRLLSDRFSAERPKGSFSTLEIQRTEQGDSAMYLCASTSGTSGSFDTQYFGPGTRLTVL.

In its sample, this clonotype was seen a few times. The chain combines TRBV5-1 with TRBJ2-1, with D maybe TRBD2 (6 bases). V was clipped by 4 bases and J by 2 bases, with 10 bases between them. Germline values: CDR1 SGHRS, CDR2 YFSETQ. This CDR3 has 14 amino acids. The CDR3: CASSPRDPYNEQFF. As DNA, the CDR3 is TGCGCCAGCAGCCCGCGGGACCCCTACAATGAGCAGTTCTTC.

This clonotype has more than one count but fewer than ten. The chain recombines TRBV28 with TRBJ2-3, with D tentatively TRBD2 (6 bases). Germline values: CDR1 MDHEN, CDR2 SYDVKM. Trimming pared 1 base from V and 4 bases from J, leaving 15 bases between. This CDR3 comprises 16 residues. This CDR3 is CASSLLGGGQADTQYF. The CDR3 DNA reads as TGTGCCAGCAGTTTATTGGGAGGTGGGCAGGCAGATACGCAGTATTTT.

The chain recombines TRBV10-3 with TRBJ2-5; D remains ambiguous. Looked up from germline, CDR1 is ENHRY and CDR2 is SYGVKD. The CDR3 extends over 13 amino acids. Trimming stripped 0 bases from V and 3 bases from J, with 5 bases between. The CDR3 loop reads CAISESVKETQYF. The CDR3 DNA reads as TGTGCCATCAGTGAGTCGGTCAAAGAGACCCAGTACTTC.

Only a few counts were recorded for this clonotype. V usage is TRBV12-3 or TRBV12-4 and J usage is TRBJ2-7; 7 bases are shared with TRBD2. The trim removed 6 bases at V and 4 bases at J, leaving 9 bases unmatched. The CDR3 loop spans 14 amino acids. The CDR3 protein is CASSLLGAGYEQYF. The CDR3 nucleotides are TGTGCCAGCAGCCTCCTGGGAGCGGGGTACGAGCAGTACTTC.

This clonotype was detected only a few times. The chain employs TRBV5-1 and TRBJ1-5, with D possibly matching TRBD1 (6 bases). Per the germline V gene, CDR1 is SGHRS and CDR2 is YFSETQ. The CDR3 covers 15 residues. Trimming shortened V by 4 bases and J by 5 bases, and 16 bases separated the two germline ends. In DNA, the CDR3 is TGCGCCAGCAGCCCTGAGGGGGGGTTGGATCAGCCCCAGCATTTT. This sequence encodes CASSPEGGLDQPQHF. Complete variable domain (other parts from reference TRBV5-1 and TRBJ1-5): KAGVTQTPRYLIKTRGQQVTLSCSPISGHRSVSWYQQTPGQGLQFLFEYFSETQRNKGNFPGRFSGRQFSNSRSEMNVSTLELGDSALYLCASSPEGGLDQPQHFGDGTRLSIL.

The chain carries TRBV7-9 and TRBJ2-5; the D is unclear. V lost 1 base, J lost 2 bases, and 5 bases lay in between. Germline loops: CDR1 SEHNR, CDR2 FQNEAQ (reference sequence). The CDR3 contains 13 residues. CDR3 amino acids: CASSLVPQETQYF. The CDR3, as DNA: TGTGCCAGCAGCTTAGTACCTCAAGAGACCCAGTACTTC. The full variable domain, rest sourced from reference TRBV7-9 and TRBJ2-5, is DTGVSQNPRHKITKRGQNVTFRCDPISEHNRLYWYRQTLGQGPEFLTYFQNEAQLEKSRLLSDRFSAERPKGSFSTLEIQRTEQGDSAMYLCASSLVPQETQYFGPGTRLLVL.

The chain employs TRBV6-1 and TRBJ2-3, with D possibly TRBD2 on 7 matching bases. This CDR3 is 16 amino acids long. Trimming cost V 3 bases and J 7 bases, with 20 bases left between them. Germline V gene sequence: CDR1 MNHNS, CDR2 SASEGT. The CDR3 is CASSDMGGRSPYTQYF. CDR3 coding DNA: TGTGCCAGCAGTGATATGGGGGGGCGCTCCCCTTATACGCAGTATTTT.

The chain employs TRBV12-3 or TRBV12-4 and TRBJ2-2, with D hard to call. Trimming removed 6 bases from V and 1 base from J, with 12 bases in between. The CDR3 runs to 15 residues. The CDR3, as DNA: TGTGCCAGCAGCACACAGCTATTGAACACCGGGGAGCTGTTTTTT. This sequence encodes CASSTQLLNTGELFF.

The V gene is TRBV15, the J gene TRBJ2-1; no definite D call. Trimming shortened V by 0 bases and J by 9 bases, and 6 bases separated the two germline ends. Germline CDR1 and CDR2: LNHNV and YYDKDF (reference sequence). This CDR3 has 12 amino acids. The CDR3 nucleotides read TGTGCCACCAGCAGAGAAGTCGGTGAGCAGTTCTTC. Amino acids: CATSREVGEQFF.

The chain is built from TRBV12-3 or TRBV12-4 and TRBJ1-3, with 7 nucleotides matching TRBD1. The CDR3 is 13 amino acids. J was trimmed by 6 bases and V by 4 bases; bases with no gene match: 3. CDR3 bases: TGTGCCAGCAGTTCCGACAGGGAAAACACCATATATTTT. Residues: CASSSDRENTIYF.

In its sample, this clonotype was seen a few times. The rearrangement links TRBV5-1 to TRBJ2-1; D is possibly TRBD1 (5 bases). V lost 6 bases to trimming and J lost 5 bases, with 18 bases between them. CDR3 length equals 15 residues. Looked up from germline, CDR1 is SGHRS and CDR2 is YFSETQ. The CDR3 region has the DNA TGCGCCAGCACTTCTCAACAGGTTTTCGACAATGAGCAGTTCTTC. Encoded protein: CASTSQQVFDNEQFF.

V and J are TRBV24-1 and TRBJ2-4; D remains ambiguous. This CDR3 is 17 amino acids long. Looked up from germline, CDR1 is KGHDR and CDR2 is SFDVKD. V was shortened by 3 bases and J by 0 bases, with 14 bases between the two germline ends. CDR3 coding DNA: TGTGCCACCAGTGATAGCGCAGGCCCAGGAGCCAAAAACATTCAGTACTTC. Its protein product is CATSDSAGPGAKNIQYF.

The J gene is TRBJ1-5, the V gene TRBV24-1; the D is unclear. The CDR3 length is 13 residues. Germline V gene sequence: CDR1 KGHDR, CDR2 SFDVKD. V lost 6 bases, J lost 4 bases, and 9 bases lay in between. The CDR3 bases are TGTGCCACCAGTTACGGAGCTAATCAGCCCCAGCATTTT. It specifies CATSYGANQPQHF.

The sample holds a few counts of this clonotype. The chain carries TRBV12-5 and TRBJ2-1; tentatively, D is TRBD1 (6 bases). Germline V gene lookup returns CDR1 LGHNT and CDR2 FRNRAP. The CDR3 loop spans 13 amino acids. Trimming left V 6 bases short and J 6 bases short, with 12 bases between. CDR3 loop: CASGGQRVNEQFF. The CDR3 nucleotides are TGTGCTAGTGGGGGACAAAGGGTCAATGAGCAGTTCTTC.

J is TRBJ2-4 and V is TRBV9; D possibly corresponds to TRBD2 (7 bases). This CDR3 has 15 amino acids. Germline values: CDR1 SGDLS, CDR2 YYNGEE. The ends were cut back, 3 bases at V and 3 bases at J, with 13 bases in the middle. This CDR3 is CASSGGASGKNIQYF. CDR3 DNA: TGTGCCAGCAGCGGGGGGGCTAGCGGCAAAAACATTCAGTACTTC.

V and J are TRBV7-9 and TRBJ1-5; 7 bases align to TRBD1. Germline V gene lookup returns CDR1 SEHNR and CDR2 FQNEAQ (reference sequence). V trimming: 5 bases; J trimming: 4 bases; junction bases outside the gene matches: 5. This CDR3 is 14 amino acids long. CDR3 nucleotides: TGTGCCAGCAGCACCGGGACAGTTAATCAGCCCCAGCATTTT. Protein: CASSTGTVNQPQHF. The full variable domain, with the rest looked up from reference TRBV7-9 and TRBJ1-5, is DTGVSQNPRHKITKRGQNVTFRCDPISEHNRLYWYRQTLGQGPEFLTYFQNEAQLEKSRLLSDRFSAERPKGSFSTLEIQRTEQGDSAMYLCASSTGTVNQPQHFGDGTRLSIL.

This sequence joins TRBV6-5 and TRBJ2-2, with 11 bases that match TRBD2. From germline, CDR1 is MNHEY and CDR2 SVGAGI. The CDR3 loop spans 17 amino acids. J lost 4 bases, V lost 8 bases, and 12 bases had no gene match. The CDR3 coding sequence is TGTGCCAGCCAGTTTGGGCTAGCGGGGGGCCGCACCGGGGAGCTGTTTTTT. Translating gives CASQFGLAGGRTGELFF.

The J gene is TRBJ2-7, the V gene TRBV20-1, with D perhaps matching TRBD1 (6 bases). Germline CDR1 and CDR2: DFQATT and SNEGSKA (reference sequence). Trimming shortened V by 2 bases and J by 5 bases, and 10 bases separated the two germline ends. This CDR3 contains 12 residues. The CDR3 DNA reads TGCAGTGCTAGACGGACAGAAAACGAGCAGTACTTC. It translates to CSARRTENEQYF.

In its sample, this clonotype was seen a few times. The chain couples TRBV12-3 or TRBV12-4 to TRBJ1-4; weak D call: TRBD1 (5 bases). The CDR3 loop spans 13 amino acids. With 7 bases removed from V and 6 bases from J, the gap between germline ends came to 12 bases. The CDR3 DNA reads as TGTGCCAGCATGCAGGGTTCTCATGAAAAACTGTTTTTT. It yields the protein CASMQGSHEKLFF.

The sample holds a few counts of this clonotype. This chain connects TRBV2 to TRBJ2-5, with D possibly being TRBD1 or TRBD2 (5 bases each). V was shortened by 6 bases and J by 3 bases, with 23 bases between the two germline ends. Looked up from germline, CDR1 is SNHLY and CDR2 is FYNNEI. The CDR3 covers 17 residues. CDR3 bases: TGTGCCAGCAGGGCCTCATTGCAGACTTTGGGGGAAGAGACCCAGTACTTC. Protein sequence: CASRASLQTLGEETQYF.

CDR3 in amino acids: CASSPLNWREGDEQFF. For the CDR3, the DNA is TGTGCCAGCAGCCCCTTGAACTGGCGGGAGGGAGATGAGCAGTTCTTC. V gene TRBV12-3 or TRBV12-4 combines with J gene TRBJ2-1, with TRBD2 matching 9 bases. CDR3 length: 16 residues. V shed 6 bases, J shed 8 bases, and the junction held 14 bases outside the gene matches.

The V call is TRBV5-1, the J call TRBJ1-6; D may be TRBD1 (6 bases). Germline V gives CDR1 SGHRS, CDR2 YFSETQ. The CDR3 consists of 14 residues. Trimming left V 3 bases short and J 7 bases short, with 11 bases between. In DNA form, the CDR3 reads TGCGCCAGCAGCTCTGACAGGAGGAATTCACCCCTCCACTTT. Its protein product is CASSSDRRNSPLHF. Combining the CDR3 with reference TRBV5-1 and TRBJ1-6 gives the whole variable domain KAGVTQTPRYLIKTRGQQVTLSCSPISGHRSVSWYQQTPGQGLQFLFEYFSETQRNKGNFPGRFSGRQFSNSRSEMNVSTLELGDSALYLCASSSDRRNSPLHFGNGTRLTVT.

The rearrangement joins TRBV12-5 to TRBJ2-1; 10 bases are shared with TRBD1. J gave up 8 bases and V 4 bases, and 14 bases lay outside the gene matches. Germline-derived CDR1 and CDR2 are LGHNT and FRNRAP. This CDR3 spans 17 amino acids. The CDR3 spells CASGSRVGTGVSHEQFF. In nucleotides, the CDR3 is TGTGCTAGTGGTTCACGGGTTGGGACAGGGGTGTCTCATGAGCAGTTCTTC.